Following are 30 T cell receptor beta chains from one sample sequenced in a study of cytomegalovirus exposure and HLA in healthy donors. Primers: 60 Vbeta forward and 13 Jbeta reverse. Assay: immunoSEQ multiplex PCR; the TCRdb copy retains only in-frame clones and omits some. Here the sample spans 99,000 or so clones, 75% to 80% being singletons. The sample comprised PBMCs. These receptors all stem from a man in his sixties in good health and CMV-seropositive.

A word on this clone: The junction shows a germline mismatch at one end, possibly a read error. The rearrangement uses TRBV7-2 and TRBJ2-2, with 8 nucleotides matching TRBD2. This CDR3 region has 14 residues. Germline loops: CDR1 SGHTA, CDR2 FQGNSA. The CDR3 bases are TGTGCCGGCAGCCCGGGACTAGGTGCCGGGGAGCTGTTTTTT. Protein: CAGSPGLGAGELFF.

This chain uses TRBV18 with TRBJ2-4; no reliable D call. The germline V gene has CDR1 KGHSH and CDR2 LQKENI. The CDR3 runs 14 residues. V shed 5 bases and J shed 0 bases, with 8 bases lying between them. CDR3: CASSSQLAKNIQYF. CDR3 in DNA: TGTGCCAGCTCATCACAGCTAGCCAAAAACATTCAGTACTTC.

V and J are TRBV5-4 and TRBJ2-7; D is unclear. Between the trimmed V and J ends, which lost 1 base and 2 bases, there was a span of 4 bases. Germline assignment: CDR1 SGHNT and CDR2 YYREEE (reference sequence). The length of the CDR3 is 12 residues. The CDR3 protein is CASSLFTYEQYF. DNA for the CDR3: TGTGCCAGCAGCTTGTTTACCTACGAGCAGTACTTC.

Turning to this clone: A read error may account for a junction end that differs from germline. The V call is TRBV7-9, the J call TRBJ1-3, with D unclear. The CDR3 has 16 residues. Germline-derived CDR1 and CDR2 are SEHNR and FQNEAQ (reference sequence). The CDR3 DNA sequence: TGTTCCAGCAGCTCCCCAGCAGGCCGCTCTGGAAACACCATATATTTT. As protein: CSSSSPAGRSGNTIYF.

V usage is TRBV5-4 and J usage is TRBJ2-7; 8 bases agree with TRBD1. The germline CDR1 and CDR2 sequences are SGHNT and YYREEE (reference sequence). There are 14 residues in the CDR3. J lost 3 bases, V lost 4 bases, and 6 bases had no gene match. CDR3 nucleotides: TGTGCCAGCAGCCCGGGACAGGCGAACTACGAGCAGTACTTC. The encoded protein is CASSPGQANYEQYF.

This clone was counted once. The J gene is TRBJ2-2, the V gene TRBV5-1; tentatively, D is TRBD1 (5 bases). The germline CDR1 and CDR2 sequences are SGHRS and YFSETQ. V lost 2 bases, J lost 0 bases, and 11 bases lay in between. CDR3 length: 16 amino acids. CDR3 nucleotides: TGCGCCAGCAGCTTATCGGCAGGGACGAACACCGGGGAGCTGTTTTTT. The encoded protein is CASSLSAGTNTGELFF. The whole variable domain, filled in from reference TRBV5-1 and TRBJ2-2, reads KAGVTQTPRYLIKTRGQQVTLSCSPISGHRSVSWYQQTPGQGLQFLFEYFSETQRNKGNFPGRFSGRQFSNSRSEMNVSTLELGDSALYLCASSLSAGTNTGELFFGEGSRLTVL.

The chain is built from TRBV7-2 and TRBJ1-3; a possible D gene is TRBD1 (5 bases). The CDR3 runs 15 residues. The V gene lost 4 bases and the J gene lost 2 bases, with 12 bases spanning the gap. Germline CDR1 SGHTA, CDR2 FQGNSA. CDR3 DNA: TGTGCCAGCAGCTGGGGGACGGGAGCTGGAAACACCATATATTTT. Amino acid sequence: CASSWGTGAGNTIYF.

This clone was seen more than once but under ten times. This chain uses TRBV7-7 with TRBJ2-7; TRBD2 might be the D (5 bases). The CDR3 extends over 14 amino acids. Germline V gene lookup returns CDR1 SSHAT and CDR2 FNYEAQ (reference sequence). Trimming pared 5 bases from V and 4 bases from J, leaving 15 bases between. CDR3 coding DNA: TGTGCCAGCAGCCCCGGGATTTGGGGTTACGAGCAGTACTTC. As protein: CASSPGIWGYEQYF.

The gene calls are TRBV27 and TRBJ2-7, with D possibly matching TRBD1 (7 bases). V dropped 5 bases and J dropped 2 bases, with 16 bases sitting between them. This CDR3 comprises 15 residues. CDR1 and CDR2 from the germline V gene are MNHEY and SMNVEV (reference sequence). Here the CDR3 reads CASSPPAGQTYEQYF. CDR3 bases: TGTGCCAGCAGTCCGCCGGCGGGACAGACCTACGAGCAGTACTTC.

The gene calls are TRBV5-1 and TRBJ2-2; D not certain. Looked up from germline, CDR1 is SGHRS and CDR2 is YFSETQ. Deletions cut 6 bases from V and 6 bases from J, with 15 bases between. CDR3 length: 14 amino acids. CDR3 amino acids: CASTEPGGSGELFF. The CDR3 DNA reads as TGCGCCAGCACTGAACCCGGTGGTTCCGGGGAGCTGTTTTTT.

This chain joins TRBV11-2 and TRBJ1-2; TRBD1 matches at 8 bases. Trimming removed 6 bases from V and 8 bases from J; junction bases left unmatched: 8. Germline V gene data show CDR1 as SGHAT and CDR2 as FQNNGV. The CDR3 covers 13 residues. CDR3 sequence: CASRFTGGTGYTF. DNA for the CDR3: TGTGCCAGCAGATTCACAGGGGGAACGGGCTACACCTTC.

On this clone: One end of the junction is discordant with germline, which a read error may explain. The gene calls are TRBV30 and TRBJ2-2; possible D gene TRBD2, 7 bases. Looked up from germline, CDR1 is GTSNPN and CDR2 is SVGIG (reference sequence). CDR3 size: 13 residues. CDR3 loop: CAWSPGGGAPPYF. CDR3 sequence (DNA): TGTGCCTGGAGTCCAGGTGGGGGGGCTCCACCCTACTTT.

As concerns this clone: Sequence at one end of the junction differs from germline and may be a read error. The rearrangement uses TRBV5-5 and TRBJ2-5; TRBD1 matches 7 bases. The CDR3 is 13 residues long. The germline CDR1 and CDR2 sequences are SGHKS and YYEKEE (reference sequence). The CDR3 reads CASSHGTDESQYF. CDR3 bases: TGTGCCAGCAGCCATGGGACAGACGAGAGCCAGTACTTC.

A few counts support this clone. The chain is built from TRBV10-3 and TRBJ1-2; D gene ambiguous. The germline gives CDR1 ENHRY, CDR2 SYGVKD. The CDR3 runs 13 residues. V dropped 0 bases and J dropped 13 bases, with 15 bases sitting between them. CDR3 amino acids: CAISESGRLGGTF. For the CDR3, the DNA is TGTGCCATCAGTGAGTCAGGCCGCTTGGGAGGCACCTTC.

This clone was seen just once. The chain links TRBV6-1 to TRBJ2-1; D unresolved. V lost 4 bases and J lost 6, with 10 bases in between. Germline V lookup: CDR1 MNHNS, CDR2 SASEGT. This CDR3 contains 13 residues. CDR3 region: CASSGHVRNEQFF. The CDR3, as DNA: TGTGCCAGCAGTGGACATGTGCGCAATGAGCAGTTCTTC.

V is TRBV10-3 and J is TRBJ2-5, with 7 bases aligning to TRBD2. This CDR3 region has 15 residues. Germline CDR1 ENHRY, CDR2 SYGVKD. Unmatched junction bases numbered 10, after V lost 7 bases and J lost 2 bases. For the CDR3, the DNA is TGTGCCATCAAGTCTAGCGGAGCTAAACAAGAGACCCAGTACTTC. Its protein is CAIKSSGAKQETQYF.

Concerning this clone: Compared with germline, one end of the junction differs, possibly owing to a read error. This chain links TRBV18 with TRBJ1-4, with 10 nucleotides matching TRBD1. Germline values: CDR1 KGHSH, CDR2 LQKENI. This CDR3 has 15 amino acids. The CDR3 DNA is TGTGTCAGCTCCCCCCGACAGGGGGCGGGGGAAAAACTGTTTTTT. This translates into CVSSPRQGAGEKLFF.

This clone has only one observation. At one of its ends the junction is not consistent with the germline gene, which may arise from a read error. This chain connects TRBV12-5 to TRBJ1-5, with TRBD1 matching over 7 bases. Germline CDR1 and CDR2: LGHNT and FRNRAP. This CDR3 comprises 14 residues. The CDR3 reads CVSGPTGGNQPQHF. CDR3 bases: TGTGTTAGTGGTCCCACAGGGGGCAATCAGCCCCAGCATTTT.

V and J are TRBV4-1 and TRBJ2-5; the D is unclear. The V gene lost 5 bases and the J gene lost 5 bases, with 9 bases spanning the gap. The germline CDR1 and CDR2 sequences are MGHRA and YSYEKL. CDR3 length: 12 amino acids. CDR3 nucleotides: TGCGCCAGCAGCGCTAGTGGGGAGACCCAGTACTTC. It specifies CASSASGETQYF.

This chain uses TRBV19 with TRBJ2-6; D gene uncertain. Germline V gene sequence: CDR1 LNHDA, CDR2 SQIVND (reference sequence). The CDR3 is made up of 17 amino acids. Trimming left V 1 base short and J 3 bases short, with 13 bases between. The CDR3 protein is CASSIVGSSGGANVLTF. DNA for the CDR3: TGTGCCAGTAGTATAGTTGGGTCGTCGGGTGGGGCCAACGTCCTGACTTTC.

The CDR3 region has the DNA TGTGCCAGCAGTACCCTGCAGGGTGACGGGTATGGCTACACCTTC. Its translation: CASSTLQGDGYGYTF. The chain combines TRBV28 with TRBJ1-2, with a possible D match to TRBD1 (5 bases). The CDR3 length is 15 residues. Germline V CDR1 and CDR2: MDHEN, SYDVKM. Trimming pared 5 bases from V and 5 bases from J, leaving 18 bases between.

Points on this clone: The DNA is omitted, as the CDR3 cannot be located on it reliably, and the CDR3 follows TCRdb's listing. CDR3 loop: CASPDFRDRTIYGYTF. V gene TRBV10-1 combines with J gene TRBJ1-2; the D segment call TRBD1 is taken from the table without a DNA check. The CDR3 adds up to 16 amino acids, both ends counted. Germline loops: CDR1 WNHNN, CDR2 SYGVQD (reference sequence).

V and J are TRBV2 and TRBJ2-1; 9 bases map to TRBD2. J gave up 4 bases and V 3 bases, and 4 bases lay outside the gene matches. This CDR3 comprises 15 residues. The germline V gene has CDR1 SNHLY and CDR2 FYNNEI. The CDR3 DNA reads TGTGCCAGCAGTGACCAGCGGGGGGATTACAATGAGCAGTTCTTC. Amino acid sequence: CASSDQRGDYNEQFF.

In its sample, this clone was seen a few times. This chain links TRBV10-2 with TRBJ2-7; 9 bases fit TRBD2. After removal of 7 bases from V and 3 bases from J, the junction contained 4 bases not matched to a gene. CDR3 length equals 13 residues. Germline loops: CDR1 WSHSY, CDR2 SAAADI. DNA for the CDR3: TGCGCCAGCAAGGTTAGCGGGGGCTACGAGCAGTACTTC. Its protein is CASKVSGGYEQYF.

This clone was counted once. The chain recombines TRBV18 with TRBJ2-3; D not resolved. V was trimmed by 2 bases and J by 4 bases, leaving 25 bases between them. From germline, CDR1 is KGHSH and CDR2 LQKENI. This CDR3 is built from 19 residues. The CDR3 DNA reads TGTGCCAGCTCACCAAGGAGTATAGGCGTCCCCTCCCCCGCAGATACGCAGTATTTT. Translated, it gives CASSPRSIGVPSPADTQYF. Using reference TRBV18 and TRBJ2-3 for the parts outside the CDR3, the full variable domain is NAGVMQNPRHLVRRRGQEARLRCSPMKGHSHVYWYRQLPEEGLKFMVYLQKENIIDESGMPKERFSAEFPKEGPSILRIQQVVRGDSAAYFCASSPRSIGVPSPADTQYFGPGTRLTVL.

This chain uses TRBV18 with TRBJ2-3, with D possibly matching TRBD1 (8 bases). V shed 3 bases and J shed 4 bases, with 14 bases lying between them. Germline V gene data show CDR1 as KGHSH and CDR2 as LQKENI. The CDR3 length is 15 residues. CDR3 protein: CASSPYRGRADTQYF. As DNA, the CDR3 is TGTGCCAGCTCACCGTACAGGGGGAGGGCAGATACGCAGTATTTT.

This clone has just one count. The chain carries TRBV6-6 and TRBJ1-1; D may be TRBD1 (6 bases). Trimming took off 2 bases at V and 1 base at J, with 11 bases between the two ends. The CDR3 has 15 amino acids. The V gene's germline CDR1 is MNHNY and CDR2 SVGAGI (reference sequence). DNA of the CDR3: TGTGCCAGCAGTTACCCGGACAGAAAGAACACTGAAGCTTTCTTT. As protein: CASSYPDRKNTEAFF.

The chain has TRBV5-5 and TRBJ1-4; D is ambiguous. With 4 bases removed from V and 3 bases from J, the gap between germline ends came to 16 bases. Germline V lookup: CDR1 SGHKS, CDR2 YYEKEE (reference sequence). This CDR3 contains 16 residues. The CDR3 DNA reads TGTGCCAGCAGCCCGAGGGTGTATGGGGCTAATGAAAAACTGTTTTTT. This codes for CASSPRVYGANEKLFF. The full variable domain, with the rest looked up from reference TRBV5-5 and TRBJ1-4, is DAGVTQSPTHLIKTRGQQVTLRCSPISGHKSVSWYQQVLGQGPQFIFQYYEKEERGRGNFPDRFSARQFPNYSSELNVNALLLGDSALYLCASSPRVYGANEKLFFGSGTQLSVL.

V and J are TRBV10-2 and TRBJ1-3, with 7 bases identical to TRBD1. The CDR3 contains 16 residues. Unmatched junction bases numbered 8, after V lost 3 bases and J lost 3 bases. Per germline, CDR1 WSHSY and CDR2 SAAADI. CDR3 nucleotide sequence: TGCGCCAGCAGTGAAGCCAGGGGGAGAAGTGGAAACACCATATATTTT. Protein product: CASSEARGRSGNTIYF.

The rearrangement joins TRBV6-6 to TRBJ2-7, with TRBD1 matching over 7 bases. The CDR3 sequence is 14 residues long. Trimming cost V 6 bases and J 3 bases; bases outside gene matches: 8. Germline CDR1 reads MNHNY; CDR2 reads SVGAGI (reference sequence). The CDR3, as DNA: TGTGCCAGCAGCACAACTTCAGGGGGCTACGAGCAGTACTTC. Amino acid sequence: CASSTTSGGYEQYF.